The 16 T cell receptor beta chains below all came from one sample that was sequenced in a study of beta chain features in type 1 diabetes. Their antigen targets remain unknown. Overall study results and limits: Shortening of TCRB CDR3s, moderate but significant, appeared in all four CD4+ subsets of Type 1 diabetes patients.

Investigators reverse transcribed all isolated RNA, so they sequenced expressed TCRB transcripts. Using immunoSEQ multiplex PCR, the repertoire was profiled, and TCRdb retains in-frame clones only, with some absent. The table includes almost 350,000 clones, approximately 9.9% detected once. The sequenced sample consisted of central memory CD4+ T cells from blood. These receptors were collected from a man aged 25 to 40 with type 1 diabetes.

This clone has only a few counts. The J gene is TRBJ2-5, the V gene TRBV10-3; tentative D call: TRBD2 (5 bases). Germline CDR1 is ENHRY and CDR2 is SYGVKD. Trimming removed 4 bases at V and 1 base at J, with 10 bases between. The CDR3 is 14 residues long. The chain's CDR3 is CAISVRGSQETQYF. The CDR3 nucleotides are TGTGCCATCAGTGTTCGGGGATCCCAAGAGACCCAGTACTTC.

The gene calls are TRBV11-2 and TRBJ2-1; D might be TRBD2 (5 bases). CDR3 length equals 13 residues. The germline gives CDR1 SGHAT, CDR2 FQNNGV. V shed 5 bases and J shed 5 bases, with 10 bases lying between them. The CDR3 DNA reads as TGTGCCAGCAGCCAAGGACTTAACAATGAGCAGTTCTTC. It translates to CASSQGLNNEQFF.

The rearrangement joins TRBV6-6 to TRBJ1-1, with D possibly TRBD1 on 5 matching bases. The V end lost 7 bases, the J end lost 1 base, and 10 bases lay between the germline ends. This CDR3 is built from 13 residues. Germline-derived CDR1 and CDR2 are MNHNY and SVGAGI (reference sequence). The CDR3 here is CASTLDRNTEAFF. The CDR3 DNA sequence: TGTGCCAGCACCCTCGACAGGAACACTGAAGCTTTCTTT.

This clone was observed many times. V is TRBV5-6 and J is TRBJ1-1; D gene uncertain. Germline CDR1 reads SGHDT; CDR2 reads YYEEEE. V was pared by 3 bases and J by 5 bases, with 14 bases between. CDR3 length: 14 residues. The chain's CDR3 is CASSWPGLRTEAFF. CDR3 nucleotides: TGTGCCAGCAGCTGGCCGGGCCTCCGGACTGAAGCTTTCTTT.

This clone showed up just a few times. The rearrangement joins TRBV10-2 to TRBJ2-1, with D perhaps matching TRBD2 (5 bases). Germline V gives CDR1 WSHSY, CDR2 SAAADI. Trimming took 4 bases from V and 6 from J, leaving 10 bases between them. The CDR3 consists of 13 residues. CDR3 nucleotide sequence: TGCGCCAGCAGTGTATTGGGGAGCAATGAGCAGTTCTTC. This gives the protein CASSVLGSNEQFF.

This clone was recorded a few times. The chain couples TRBV6-5 to TRBJ1-2; perhaps TRBD1 as D (5 bases). V was clipped by 6 bases and J by 3 bases, with 8 bases between them. The CDR3 loop spans 12 amino acids. In germline, CDR1 is MNHEY, CDR2 SVGAGI. The CDR3 here is CASRGTYYGYTF. The CDR3 nucleotides are TGTGCCAGCAGGGGGACTTACTATGGCTACACCTTC.

This clone turned up a few times. The chain couples TRBV2 to TRBJ1-5, with 10 bases fitting TRBD1. CDR1 SNHLY and CDR2 FYNNEI come from the germline V gene. The CDR3 covers 14 residues. J lost 7 bases, V lost 4 bases, and 4 bases had no gene match. The CDR3 spells CASSGQGAWQPQHF. CDR3 nucleotide sequence: TGTGCCAGCAGTGGACAGGGGGCCTGGCAGCCCCAGCATTTT.

V and J are TRBV28 and TRBJ2-7; no clear D. Trimming removed 4 bases from V and 3 bases from J, with 13 bases in between. The CDR3 totals 14 residues. Germline CDR1 MDHEN, CDR2 SYDVKM. In DNA form, the CDR3 reads TGTGCCAGCAGTTCTGGACCGATTCGCTACGAGCAGTACTTC. This translates into CASSSGPIRYEQYF. The whole variable domain, filled in from reference TRBV28 and TRBJ2-7, reads DVKVTQSSRYLVKRTGEKVFLECVQDMDHENMFWYRQDPGLGLRLIYFSYDVKMKEKGDIPEGYSVSREKKERFSLILESASTNQTSMYLCASSSGPIRYEQYFGPGTRLTVT.

This clone was recorded a few times. The V gene is TRBV10-3, the J gene TRBJ1-4, with D possibly TRBD1 on 5 matching bases. The CDR3 has 16 amino acids. The V gene lost 6 bases and the J gene lost 8 bases, with 22 bases spanning the gap. Germline CDR1 ENHRY, CDR2 SYGVKD. CDR3 residues: CAISLALGGGGEKLFF. The CDR3 nucleotides read TGTGCCATCAGCCTTGCCCTGGGCGGGGGAGGAGAAAAACTGTTTTTT.

The chain links TRBV11-2 to TRBJ2-1; 7 bases match TRBD1. The CDR3 contains 16 residues. Germline values: CDR1 SGHAT, CDR2 FQNNGV. J gave up 6 bases and V 1 base, and 9 bases lay outside the gene matches. The CDR3 here is CASSLGTGYGINEQFF. DNA of the CDR3: TGTGCCAGCAGCTTAGGGACAGGTTACGGGATCAATGAGCAGTTCTTC.

This clone was observed a handful of times. This rearrangement joins TRBV18 to TRBJ2-3, with 8 bases that match TRBD2. From germline, CDR1 is KGHSH and CDR2 LQKENI. The J segment lost 7 bases and the V segment lost 0 bases, leaving 6 bases of the junction unmatched. CDR3 length: 15 amino acids. The CDR3 DNA sequence: TGTGCCAGCTCACCACCCTACGGGGGGGACTATACGCAGTATTTT. Protein product: CASSPPYGGDYTQYF. Variable domain in full (rest from reference TRBV18 and TRBJ2-3): NAGVMQNPRHLVRRRGQEARLRCSPMKGHSHVYWYRQLPEEGLKFMVYLQKENIIDESGMPKERFSAEFPKEGPSILRIQQVVRGDSAAYFCASSPPYGGDYTQYFGPGTRLTVL.

The genes are TRBV4-2 and TRBJ2-6; 8 bases fit TRBD2. The CDR3 length is 16 residues. The germline CDR1 and CDR2 sequences are LGHNA and YNFKEQ. The J segment lost 0 bases and the V segment lost 3 bases, leaving 1 base of the junction unmatched. The CDR3 DNA reads TGTGCCAGCAGCCAGAGCGGGAGCTCTGGGGCCAACGTCCTGACTTTC. It codes for CASSQSGSSGANVLTF.

V and J are TRBV27 and TRBJ1-1; 7 nucleotides match TRBD1. V lost 4 bases and J lost 4; bases outside the gene matches: 3. The CDR3 consists of 13 residues. Per the germline V gene, CDR1 is MNHEY and CDR2 is SMNVEV (reference sequence). The CDR3 region has the DNA TGTGCCAGCAGTTACCGGGACAGCACTGAAGCTTTCTTT. It yields the protein CASSYRDSTEAFF.

This clone was recorded only once. The DNA of the CDR3 is TGTGCCAGCAGCTTAAGGGACAGGGCTTTCTTT. It codes for CASSLRDRAFF. The chain combines TRBV7-9 with TRBJ1-1; TRBD1 aligns across 8 bases. Germline-derived CDR1 and CDR2 are SEHNR and FQNEAQ (reference sequence). This CDR3 has 11 amino acids. The ends lost 2 bases at V and 11 bases at J; junction bases unmatched: 1. Full variable domain (missing parts from reference TRBV7-9 and TRBJ1-1): DTGVSQNPRHKITKRGQNVTFRCDPISEHNRLYWYRQTLGQGPEFLTYFQNEAQLEKSRLLSDRFSAERPKGSFSTLEIQRTEQGDSAMYLCASSLRDRAFFGQGTRLTVV.

The chain recombines TRBV5-6 with TRBJ2-5, with 7 bases lining up with TRBD1. The CDR3 is 13 amino acids. V was clipped by 3 bases and J by 5 bases; unmatched bases: 4. The V gene's germline CDR1 is SGHDT and CDR2 YYEEEE. The CDR3 here is CASSSGQMETQYF. As DNA, the CDR3 is TGTGCCAGCAGCTCGGGACAGATGGAGACCCAGTACTTC.

In its sample, this clone was seen a few times. The chain carries TRBV30 and TRBJ2-1; D unresolved. Per the germline V gene, CDR1 is GTSNPN and CDR2 is SVGIG (reference sequence). The CDR3 is made up of 14 amino acids. V was cut by 0 bases and J by 10 bases, with 16 bases left in between. The CDR3 DNA reads TGTGCCTGGAGTGTACGTGAGGTCTTAGGGGAGCAGTTCTTC. This sequence encodes CAWSVREVLGEQFF.